This TCR beta chain was captured by sequencing in a study of shared clonotypes between healthy human individuals. The V segment lost 8 bases and the J segment 2 bases; nucleotides outside the gene matches: 10. The CDR3 has 14 residues. Looked up from germline, CDR1 is SGHRS and CDR2 is YFSETQ. TCRdb keeps only in-frame clones here, not all; method: immunoSEQ multiplex PCR. The sample yields about 2.4 million clones, approximately 93% seen once. The sequence was obtained from a man younger than 35 in good health. Some clones in this sample may be carry-over from other donors' samples. The sample consisted of naive CD4+ T cells from PBMCs. The subset here: CD45RA+ positively selected. V gene TRBV5-1 combines with J gene TRBJ2-7; TRBD1 matches at 7 bases. Here the CDR3 reads CASTRGQSPYEQYF. The CDR3 bases are TGCGCCAGTACCAGGGGACAGAGCCCCTACGAGCAGTACTTC.